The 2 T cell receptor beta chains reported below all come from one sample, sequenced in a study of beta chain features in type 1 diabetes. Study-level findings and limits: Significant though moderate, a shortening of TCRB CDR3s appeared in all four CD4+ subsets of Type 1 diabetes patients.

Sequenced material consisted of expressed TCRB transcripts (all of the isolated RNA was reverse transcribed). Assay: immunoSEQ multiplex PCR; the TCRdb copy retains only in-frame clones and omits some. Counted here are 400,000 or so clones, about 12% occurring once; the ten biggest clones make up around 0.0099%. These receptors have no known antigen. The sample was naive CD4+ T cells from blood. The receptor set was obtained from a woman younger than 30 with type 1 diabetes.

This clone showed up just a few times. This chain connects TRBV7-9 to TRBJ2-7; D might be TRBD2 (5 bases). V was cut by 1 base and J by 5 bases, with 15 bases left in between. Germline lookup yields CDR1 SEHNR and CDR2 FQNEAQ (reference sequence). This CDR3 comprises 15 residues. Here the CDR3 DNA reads TGTGCCAGCAGCTTAGAGGTGGGGTCGGGGAACGAGCAGTACTTC. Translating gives CASSLEVGSGNEQYF.

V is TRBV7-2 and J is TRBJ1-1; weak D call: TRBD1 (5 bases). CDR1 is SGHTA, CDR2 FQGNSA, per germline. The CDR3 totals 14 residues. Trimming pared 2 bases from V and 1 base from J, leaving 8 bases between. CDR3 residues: CASSLQGPNTEAFF. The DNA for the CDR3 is TGTGCCAGCAGCTTACAGGGCCCGAACACTGAAGCTTTCTTT.